These 19 T cell receptor beta chains came from one sample sequenced in a study of Graves' ophthalmopathy and Graves' hyperthyroidism. From RNA, the CDR3 regions of TCR beta chains were amplified and sequenced. Second-round multiplex PCR came after a first-round RT-PCR that employed HTBI primers. Each CDR3 protein is one row after TCRdb ran MiXCR on the multiplex PCR reads. This table holds a few hundred thousand distinct CDR3 sequences, about 18% found once. Material: peripheral blood. These receptors were taken from an adult woman with stable Graves' hyperthyroidism.

This clonotype occurred a few times. The chain carries TRBV6-1 and TRBJ1-2; D might be TRBD1 (6 bases). CDR3 size: 15 residues. V shed 7 bases and J shed 1 base, with 16 bases lying between them. CDR1 MNHNS and CDR2 SASEGT come from the germline V gene. CDR3 sequence: CASTARQALNYGYTF. In DNA form, the CDR3 reads TGTGCCAGCACCGCAAGACAGGCCCTTAACTATGGCTACACCTTC.

This clonotype was counted only a few times. The V and J genes are TRBV11-2 and TRBJ2-2; TRBD2 matches at 10 bases. This CDR3 is built from 16 residues. The germline CDR1 and CDR2 sequences are SGHAT and FQNNGV. Germline trimming cut 4 bases from V and 5 bases from J; bases unmatched to any gene: 7. Written as DNA, the CDR3 is TGTGCCAGCAGCTCGAGACTAGCGGGCCCGACCGGGGAGCTGTTTTTT. Amino acid sequence: CASSSRLAGPTGELFF.

There are many counts of this clonotype. The chain recombines TRBV20-1 with TRBJ2-6; 8 bases match TRBD2. Germline V gene data show CDR1 as DFQATT and CDR2 as SNEGSKA (reference sequence). Trimming at V came to 7 bases and at J to 0 bases, leaving 5 bases not matched to a gene. CDR3 length: 15 amino acids. The CDR3: CSVPAGVSGANVLTF. For the CDR3, the DNA is TGCAGTGTTCCAGCGGGAGTCTCTGGGGCCAACGTCCTGACTTTC.

The sample holds a few counts of this clonotype. This chain connects TRBV19 to TRBJ1-6; 9 nucleotides align to TRBD1. CDR3 length equals 14 residues. Trimming cost V 4 bases and J 8 bases; bases outside gene matches: 3. Germline V gene data show CDR1 as LNHDA and CDR2 as SQIVND (reference sequence). The CDR3 protein is CASSTGTGYSPLHF. CDR3 bases: TGTGCCAGTAGTACCGGGACAGGGTATTCACCCCTCCACTTT. Complete variable domain (other parts from reference TRBV19 and TRBJ1-6): DGGITQSPKYLFRKEGQNVTLSCEQNLNHDAMYWYRQDPGQGLRLIYYSQIVNDFQKGDIAEGYSVSREKKESFPLTVTSAQKNPTAFYLCASSTGTGYSPLHFGNGTRLTVT.

This chain connects TRBV5-5 to TRBJ1-1; D is possibly TRBD1 (5 bases). V was clipped by 1 base and J by 3 bases, with 10 bases between them. This CDR3 region has 14 residues. In germline, CDR1 is SGHKS, CDR2 YYEKEE (reference sequence). CDR3 in amino acids: CASSLLTRDTEAFF. CDR3 nucleotides: TGTGCCAGCAGCTTGCTTACCAGGGACACTGAAGCTTTCTTT.

This clonotype occurred many times. The chain couples TRBV12-5 to TRBJ2-5; 11 nucleotides match TRBD2. Germline V gene sequence: CDR1 LGHNT, CDR2 FRNRAP. The J segment lost 2 bases and the V segment lost 2 bases, leaving 4 bases of the junction unmatched. The CDR3 loop spans 16 amino acids. The CDR3 loop is CASGLTGTSGQETQYF. In DNA form, the CDR3 reads TGTGCTAGTGGTTTGACCGGGACTAGCGGACAAGAGACCCAGTACTTC. The full variable domain, in which reference TRBV12-5 and TRBJ2-5 provide the parts outside the CDR3, is DARVTQTPRHKVTEMGQEVTMRCQPILGHNTVFWYRQTMMQGLELLAYFRNRAPLDDSGMPKDRFSAEMPDATLATLKIQPSEPRDSAVYFCASGLTGTSGQETQYFGPGTRLLVL.

This chain links TRBV20-1 with TRBJ1-2; no firm D call. The CDR3 has 14 residues. V lost 7 bases and J 2 bases, leaving 17 bases between the germline ends. Germline V gene data show CDR1 as DFQATT and CDR2 as SNEGSKA (reference sequence). CDR3 bases: TGCAGTGTCCAAGGTGGAGGGAGGAACTATGGCTACACCTTC. Translated: CSVQGGGRNYGYTF.

Ten or more counts support this clonotype. The V gene is TRBV20-1, the J gene TRBJ2-5; the match to TRBD2 covers 10 bases. Germline CDR1 is DFQATT and CDR2 is SNEGSKA (reference sequence). This CDR3 comprises 15 residues. V lost 0 bases to trimming and J lost 5 bases; unmatched junction nucleotides: 6. CDR3 amino acids: CSAREWSSGSETQYF. CDR3 in DNA: TGCAGTGCTAGAGAATGGTCTAGCGGGAGCGAGACCCAGTACTTC.

This chain links TRBV18 with TRBJ2-2; D possibly matches TRBD1 or TRBD2 (6 bases each). V shed 1 base and J shed 2 bases, with 14 bases lying between them. CDR1 and CDR2 from the germline V gene are KGHSH and LQKENI. The CDR3 runs to 17 residues. The CDR3 is CASSPRVTGTNTGELFF. Written as DNA, the CDR3 is TGTGCCAGCTCACCACGAGTAACAGGGACTAACACCGGGGAGCTGTTTTTT.

This clonotype was observed at least ten times. The genes are TRBV4-3 and TRBJ2-7, with TRBD2 matching over 8 bases. J gave up 3 bases and V 0 bases, and 13 bases lay outside the gene matches. CDR3 length: 18 residues. From germline, CDR1 is LGHNA and CDR2 YSLEER. CDR3 protein: CASSQDLRGGAIVYEQYF. In DNA, the CDR3 is TGCGCCAGCAGCCAAGATCTTCGGGGGGGCGCGATTGTCTACGAGCAGTACTTC.

The chain joins TRBV20-1 to TRBJ2-7, with 12 bases lining up with TRBD2. The CDR3 is 16 residues long. Trimming cost V 4 bases and J 5 bases; bases outside gene matches: 12. Germline assignment: CDR1 DFQATT and CDR2 SNEGSKA (reference sequence). The CDR3 sequence is CSANVPEGTSGHEQYF. The CDR3 region has the DNA TGCAGTGCTAACGTACCGGAAGGGACTAGCGGGCACGAGCAGTACTTC.

The sample holds many counts of this clonotype. This rearrangement joins TRBV20-1 to TRBJ2-5, with D possibly matching TRBD1 (7 bases). V was trimmed by 3 bases and J by 4 bases, leaving 15 bases between them. The CDR3 runs to 14 residues. CDR1 and CDR2 (germline): DFQATT, SNEGSKA (reference sequence). The CDR3 sequence is CSASGGTVGETQYF. The CDR3 DNA follows: TGCAGTGCTAGTGGGGGGACAGTTGGAGAGACCCAGTACTTC.

This clonotype was recorded a few times. With a much larger clone just one base away, this may be a read error. The chain uses TRBV30 and TRBJ1-1; no reliable D call. CDR1 and CDR2 from the germline V gene are GTSNPN and SVGIG (reference sequence). The CDR3 covers 16 residues. Trimming took off 3 bases at V and 3 bases at J, with 20 bases between the two ends. This CDR3 is CAWRQYRARRYTEAFF. The CDR3 DNA follows: TGTGCCTGGAGACAGTATAGGGCCAGGCGGTACACTGAAGCTTTCTTT.

This clonotype was picked up many times. V is TRBV27 and J is TRBJ1-1, with no clear D. The germline V gene encodes CDR1 MNHEY and CDR2 SMNVEV (reference sequence). The CDR3 is made up of 13 amino acids. Trimming removed 10 bases from V and 2 bases from J, with 14 bases in between. The CDR3 sequence is CATPLSHNTEAFF. Written as DNA, the CDR3 is TGTGCCACCCCTTTAAGCCATAACACTGAAGCTTTCTTT.

This clonotype was seen ten or more times. The V gene is TRBV20-1, the J gene TRBJ1-5, with D perhaps TRBD1 (5 bases). In germline, CDR1 is DFQATT, CDR2 SNEGSKA (reference sequence). V was clipped by 3 bases and J by 9 bases, with 15 bases between them. The CDR3 contains 13 residues. The CDR3 DNA reads TGCAGTGCTAGCCAGACAGACGATACGCCCCAGCATTTT. Residues: CSASQTDDTPQHF.

This clonotype was observed at least ten times. The chain carries TRBV28 and TRBJ1-5, with a possible D match to TRBD1 (5 bases). The CDR3 is made up of 16 amino acids. V was shortened by 4 bases and J by 1 base, with 14 bases between the two germline ends. Germline V lookup: CDR1 MDHEN, CDR2 SYDVKM. The CDR3 nucleotides are TGTGCCAGCAGTTCAGATCGAGGGGCAAGCAATCAGCCCCAGCATTTT. This encodes CASSSDRGASNQPQHF.

This clonotype was counted many times. The chain is built from TRBV20-1 and TRBJ1-1, with 7 nucleotides matching TRBD1. From germline, CDR1 is DFQATT and CDR2 SNEGSKA (reference sequence). This CDR3 is built from 13 residues. The J segment lost 1 base and the V segment lost 7 bases, leaving 6 bases of the junction unmatched. The CDR3 DNA reads TGCAGTGGCCGGGGACAGCCGAACACTGAAGCTTTCTTT. Translating it yields CSGRGQPNTEAFF.

This clonotype has just a few counts. The gene calls are TRBV5-6 and TRBJ1-1; D is perhaps TRBD1 (5 bases). The germline V and J ends were trimmed by 2 bases and 5 bases, with 22 bases remaining between them. This CDR3 comprises 17 residues. Per germline, CDR1 SGHDT and CDR2 YYEEEE. For the CDR3, the DNA is TGTGCCAGCAGCTTTCTTGGGACGGCTGAGTGGGATACTGAAGCTTTCTTT. This encodes CASSFLGTAEWDTEAFF.

This clonotype was observed a few times. V gene TRBV2 combines with J gene TRBJ1-6; D gene uncertain. CDR1 and CDR2 from the germline V gene are SNHLY and FYNNEI. Trimming stripped 1 base from V and 0 bases from J, with 7 bases between. The CDR3 covers 16 residues. CDR3: CASSEGGSSYNSPLHF. As DNA, the CDR3 is TGTGCCAGCAGTGAAGGGGGAAGCTCCTATAATTCACCCCTCCACTTT.